This T cell receptor (beta chain) was documented in a study of blood T cell repertoires in COVID-19. How the authors handled the data: Amplifying reference gene primers gave estimates of nucleated cell counts. TCRdb keeps only in-frame clones here, not all; method: immunoSEQ multiplex PCR. V and J calls and clone size follow that table, whereas D and trimming were derived from the DNA. The sample lists about 480,000 clones, around nine tenths occurring once. Self-reported history from a screening survey and questionnaire set each donor's cohort. Donors in Cohort 3 who had recovered were those with two negative PCRs, healthcare professional clearance, or resolution of their symptoms. This CDR3 region has 14 residues. Germline V CDR1 and CDR2: MRHNA, SNTAGT. The ends were cut back, 6 bases at V and 0 bases at J, with 11 bases in the middle.

Sequencing input: PBMCs or T cells enriched from blood (not recorded which). The source is a woman aged 60 to 75 who had recovered from COVID-19. The chain recombines TRBV6-4 with TRBJ1-1; a weak D match, TRBD1 (6 bases). This CDR3 is CASRQGTLNTEAFF. The CDR3 nucleotides are TGTGCCAGCAGACAGGGAACCCTGAACACTGAAGCTTTCTTT.